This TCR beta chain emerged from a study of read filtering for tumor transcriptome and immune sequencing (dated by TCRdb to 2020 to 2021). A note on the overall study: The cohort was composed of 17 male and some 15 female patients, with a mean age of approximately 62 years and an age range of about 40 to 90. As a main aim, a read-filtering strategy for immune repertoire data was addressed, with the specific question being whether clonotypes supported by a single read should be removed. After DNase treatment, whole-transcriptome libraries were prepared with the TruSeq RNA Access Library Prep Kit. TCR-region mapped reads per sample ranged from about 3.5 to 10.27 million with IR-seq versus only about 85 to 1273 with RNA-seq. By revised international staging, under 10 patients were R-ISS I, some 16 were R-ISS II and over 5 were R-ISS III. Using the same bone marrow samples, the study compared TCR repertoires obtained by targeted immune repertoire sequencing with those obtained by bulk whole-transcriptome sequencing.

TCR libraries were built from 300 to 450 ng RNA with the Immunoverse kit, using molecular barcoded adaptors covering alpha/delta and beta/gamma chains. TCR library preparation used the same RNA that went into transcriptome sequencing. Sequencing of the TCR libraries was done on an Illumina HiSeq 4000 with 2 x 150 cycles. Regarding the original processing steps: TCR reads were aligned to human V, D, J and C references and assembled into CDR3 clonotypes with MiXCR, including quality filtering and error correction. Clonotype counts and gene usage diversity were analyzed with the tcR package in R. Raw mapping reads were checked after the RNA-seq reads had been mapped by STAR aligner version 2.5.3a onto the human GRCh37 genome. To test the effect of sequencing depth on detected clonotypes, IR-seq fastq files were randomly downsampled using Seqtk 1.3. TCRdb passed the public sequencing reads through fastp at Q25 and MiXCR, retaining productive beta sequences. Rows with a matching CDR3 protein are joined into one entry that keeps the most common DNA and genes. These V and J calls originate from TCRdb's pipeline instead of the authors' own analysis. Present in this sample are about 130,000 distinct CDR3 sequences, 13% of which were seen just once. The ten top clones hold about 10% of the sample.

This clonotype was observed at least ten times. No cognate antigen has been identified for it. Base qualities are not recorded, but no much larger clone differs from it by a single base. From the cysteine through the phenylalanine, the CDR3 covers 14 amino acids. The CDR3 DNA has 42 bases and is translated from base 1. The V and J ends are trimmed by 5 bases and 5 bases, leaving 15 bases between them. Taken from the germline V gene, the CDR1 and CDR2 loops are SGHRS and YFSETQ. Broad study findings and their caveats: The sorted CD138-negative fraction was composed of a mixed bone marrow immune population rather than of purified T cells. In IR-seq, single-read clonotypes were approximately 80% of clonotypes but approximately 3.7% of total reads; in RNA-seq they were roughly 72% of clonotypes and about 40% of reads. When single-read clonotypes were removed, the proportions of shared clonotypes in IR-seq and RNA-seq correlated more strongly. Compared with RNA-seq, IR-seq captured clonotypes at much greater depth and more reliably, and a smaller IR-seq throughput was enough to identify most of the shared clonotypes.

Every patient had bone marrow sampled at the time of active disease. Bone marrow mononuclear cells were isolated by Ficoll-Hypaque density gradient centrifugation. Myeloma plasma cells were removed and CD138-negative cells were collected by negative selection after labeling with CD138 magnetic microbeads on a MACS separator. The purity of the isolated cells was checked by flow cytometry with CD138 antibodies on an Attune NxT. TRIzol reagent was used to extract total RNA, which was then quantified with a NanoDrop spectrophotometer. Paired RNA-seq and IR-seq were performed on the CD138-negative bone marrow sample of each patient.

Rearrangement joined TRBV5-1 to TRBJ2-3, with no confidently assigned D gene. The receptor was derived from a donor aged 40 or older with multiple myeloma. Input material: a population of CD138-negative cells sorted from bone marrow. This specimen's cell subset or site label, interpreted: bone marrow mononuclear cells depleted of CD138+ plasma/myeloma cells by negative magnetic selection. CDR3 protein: CASSRGAPLDTQYF. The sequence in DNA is TGCGCCAGCAGTCGCGGAGCCCCCCTAGATACGCAGTATTTT.